The following is a T cell receptor beta chain sequence with its context. Antigen specificity is unknown. A much larger clone lies one base from this, so it may be a read error. This sample is part of a study of blood T cells in healthy people across ages. Looked up from germline, CDR1 is DFQATT and CDR2 is SNEGSKA (reference sequence). CDR3 size: 15 residues. Study-wide results and caveats: Older age went with lower TCR beta diversity per million T cells, in a roughly linear way. When set beside aged donors, long-lived donors presented more naive CD4+ cells and higher diversity. The study found TCR beta diversity correlated strongly with naive T cell percentage.

Total RNA, at least 5.5 micrograms per sample, came from PBMCs. It was with a sample-barcoded 5' primer and a J-beta primer mix that a second PCR of about 6 to 11 cycles was run. TCRdb independently ran MiXCR on the 5' RACE reads; one entry per CDR3 protein. The sample includes around 790,000 distinct CDR3 sequences, roughly 44% of them seen just once. Specimen: blood. The TCR sequence derives from a man aged 60 to 69 in good health. The V and J genes are TRBV20-1 and TRBJ2-1; perhaps D is TRBD1 or TRBD2 (5 bases each). Matching the DNA end better, TRBJ2-7 makes the J call doubtful. CDR3 DNA: TGCAGTGCTAGAGACGGGGCCGGCTCCTACAATGAGCAGTACTTC. It codes for CSARDGAGSYNEQYF.